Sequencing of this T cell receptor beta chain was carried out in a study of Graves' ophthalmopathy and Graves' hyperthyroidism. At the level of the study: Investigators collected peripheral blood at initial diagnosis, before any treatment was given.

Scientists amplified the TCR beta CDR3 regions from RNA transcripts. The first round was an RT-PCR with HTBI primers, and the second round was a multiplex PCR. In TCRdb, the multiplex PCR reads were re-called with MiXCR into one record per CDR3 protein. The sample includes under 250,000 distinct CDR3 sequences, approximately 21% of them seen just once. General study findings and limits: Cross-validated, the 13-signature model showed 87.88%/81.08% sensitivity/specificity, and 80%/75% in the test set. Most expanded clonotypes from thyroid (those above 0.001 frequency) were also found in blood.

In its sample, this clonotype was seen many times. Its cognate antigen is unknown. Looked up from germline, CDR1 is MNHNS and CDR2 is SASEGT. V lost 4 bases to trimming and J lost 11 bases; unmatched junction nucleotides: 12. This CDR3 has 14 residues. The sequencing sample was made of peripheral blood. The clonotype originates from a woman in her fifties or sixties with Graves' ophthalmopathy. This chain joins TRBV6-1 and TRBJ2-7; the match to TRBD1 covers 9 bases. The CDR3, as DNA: TGTGCCAGCAGTGGATCCCGGGACAGGGCAAAGGAGTACTTC. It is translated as CASSGSRDRAKEYF.